This T cell receptor beta chain was documented in a study of T cells in Graves' hyperthyroidism and ophthalmopathy. CDR3 length: 15 residues. The V segment lost 5 bases and the J segment 0 bases; nucleotides outside the gene matches: 7. Ophthalmopathy cases met thresholds of Clinical Activity Score at least 3, NOSPECS grade at least 4 and duration under 3 months. Uncontrolled infection, other autoimmune disease, pregnancy or lactation led to exclusion. There are many counts of this clonotype. Amplification of TCR beta CDR3 regions used RNA as the template. The TCR CDR3 was amplified in a first-round RT-PCR using the HTBI primer set. TCRdb called the multiplex PCR reads again in MiXCR, with one record for every CDR3 protein. The sample has roughly 350,000 distinct CDR3 sequences; about 14% are singletons.

The V call is TRBV12-3 or TRBV12-4, the J call TRBJ2-7; TRBD1 matches at 7 bases. This TCR was recovered from a woman aged 25-40 years with Graves' ophthalmopathy. The material sequenced was blood. CDR3 bases: TGTGCCAGCAGTAGACCCGGGACAGTCTCCTACGAGCAGTACTTC. Its translation: CASSRPGTVSYEQYF.